Listed below are T cell receptor beta chains from one sample, sequenced in a study of persistence of HIV-infected CD4 T cells. Some clones are missing from TCRdb's copy, which holds only in-frame ones; the method was immunoSEQ multiplex PCR. This sample has around 26,000 clones, with about 74% found just once. These receptors' antigens are unknown. Material: CD4+ T cells sorted from PBMCs after 18-hour stimulation, obtained from a patient who received antiretroviral therapy. These receptors came from an adult man with HIV who was CMV-seropositive. Both conserved end residues are part of each CDR3. The order of the fields is V gene, clone size, D gene, J gene, CDR3 DNA, CDR3 protein. D genes are given only for firm matches. Clone size is stated in some rows and not others, as once, few, many or a class when expanded.

v_call: TRBV5-1; clone_size: .; d_call: .; j_call: TRBJ1-6; cdr3_nt: TGCGCCAGCAGCCGGGAAACGGGACCTAATAATTCACCCCTCCACTTT; cdr3_aa: CASSRETGPNNSPLHF
v_call: TRBV6-1; clone_size: .; d_call: TRBD1; j_call: TRBJ2-7; cdr3_nt: TGTGCCAGCAGTGAATGGGGGGGGACAGGGGGCTTGTACGAGCAGTACTTC; cdr3_aa: CASSEWGGTGGLYEQYF
v_call: TRBV2; clone_size: .; d_call: .; j_call: TRBJ1-4; cdr3_nt: TGTGCCAGCAGTGAAGGGTTCGGGGATCACGAAAAACTGTTTTTT; cdr3_aa: CASSEGFGDHEKLFF
v_call: TRBV18; clone_size: few; d_call: TRBD1; j_call: TRBJ1-2; cdr3_nt: TGTGCCAGCTCACCAACAGGGGACTATGGCTACACCTTC; cdr3_aa: CASSPTGDYGYTF
v_call: TRBV5-8; clone_size: .; d_call: .; j_call: TRBJ1-5; cdr3_nt: TGTGCCAGCAGCTGGGATGCAGGGAACCTCAATCAGCCCCAGCATTTT; cdr3_aa: CASSWDAGNLNQPQHF
v_call: TRBV7-9; clone_size: .; d_call: TRBD1; j_call: TRBJ2-2; cdr3_nt: TGTGCCAGCAGCTTATGGGACAGGGGAAACACCGGGGAGCTGTTTTTT; cdr3_aa: CASSLWDRGNTGELFF
v_call: TRBV3-1/TRBV3-2; clone_size: .; d_call: TRBD1; j_call: TRBJ1-6; cdr3_nt: TGTGCCAGCAGCCTTGGACAGGGAATATATAATTCACCCCTCCACTTT; cdr3_aa: CASSLGQGIYNSPLHF
v_call: TRBV7-9; clone_size: few; d_call: TRBD2; j_call: TRBJ2-2; cdr3_nt: TGTGCCAGCAAACGGGGGGACGGGGAGCTGTTTTTT; cdr3_aa: CASKRGDGELFF
v_call: TRBV5-8; clone_size: .; d_call: .; j_call: TRBJ1-5; cdr3_nt: TGTGCCAGCAGCTCGCGGACGGGATATAGCAATCAGCCCCAGCATTTT; cdr3_aa: CASSSRTGYSNQPQHF
v_call: TRBV19; clone_size: .; d_call: TRBD1; j_call: TRBJ2-3; cdr3_nt: TGTGCCAGTAGTATGGTCAAGGACAGGGGACCAGATACGCAGTATTTT; cdr3_aa: CASSMVKDRGPDTQYF
v_call: TRBV28; clone_size: few; d_call: .; j_call: TRBJ2-1; cdr3_nt: TGTGCCAGCAGTCAAGAACTGGGGGGAGCTCGCAATGAGCAGTTCTTC; cdr3_aa: CASSQELGGARNEQFF
v_call: TRBV6-5; clone_size: once; d_call: .; j_call: TRBJ2-7; cdr3_nt: TGTGCCATCGCAGGGTTCTACGAGCAGTACTTC; cdr3_aa: CAIAGFYEQYF
v_call: TRBV12-3/TRBV12-4; clone_size: .; d_call: .; j_call: TRBJ1-2; cdr3_nt: TGTGCCAGCAGTTTAGAGGACAGATATGGCTACACCTTC; cdr3_aa: CASSLEDRYGYTF
v_call: TRBV9; clone_size: .; d_call: TRBD2; j_call: TRBJ2-1; cdr3_nt: TGTGCCAGCAGCGTAGTGCCTGTTACCAGCGGGGGTTACAATGAGCAGTTCTTC; cdr3_aa: CASSVVPVTSGGYNEQFF
v_call: TRBV21-1; clone_size: .; d_call: .; j_call: TRBJ1-5; cdr3_nt: TGTGCCACCGACGACACACGACCGATCAATCAGCCCCAGCATTTT; cdr3_aa: CATDDTRPINQPQHF
v_call: TRBV7-3; clone_size: .; d_call: .; j_call: TRBJ2-3; cdr3_nt: TGTGCCAGCAGCCCCCAGGGGGGCTTGGGCAGGGATACGCAGTATTTT; cdr3_aa: CASSPQGGLGRDTQYF
v_call: TRBV7-9; clone_size: .; d_call: .; j_call: TRBJ2-2; cdr3_nt: TGTGCCAGCAGCTTAGGGATATTCGGGGGCGGCGTGAACACCGGGGAGCTGTTTTTT; cdr3_aa: CASSLGIFGGGVNTGELFF
v_call: TRBV4-2; clone_size: .; d_call: TRBD1; j_call: TRBJ2-3; cdr3_nt: TGTGCCAGCAGCAGGCAGGGGACAGAAAACACAGATACGCAGTATTTT; cdr3_aa: CASSRQGTENTDTQYF
v_call: TRBV7-9; clone_size: .; d_call: .; j_call: TRBJ2-7; cdr3_nt: TGTGCCAGCAGCTTTAGCCGATCCTACGAGCAGTACTTC; cdr3_aa: CASSFSRSYEQYF
v_call: TRBV2; clone_size: .; d_call: .; j_call: TRBJ1-1; cdr3_nt: TGTGCCAGCAGTCCCCGTGTCGGGGAGGGGACTGAAGCTTTCTTT; cdr3_aa: CASSPRVGEGTEAFF
v_call: TRBV2; clone_size: .; d_call: TRBD2; j_call: TRBJ2-2; cdr3_nt: TGTGCCAGCACCCCGGGGAGCGGGGGGACCGGGGAGCTGTTTTTT; cdr3_aa: CASTPGSGGTGELFF
v_call: TRBV9; clone_size: .; d_call: TRBD2; j_call: TRBJ2-7; cdr3_nt: TGTGCCAGCAGCGTAGGGGGAGGGATCGAGCAGTACTTC; cdr3_aa: CASSVGGGIEQYF
v_call: TRBV6-1; clone_size: .; d_call: .; j_call: TRBJ2-3; cdr3_nt: TGTGCCAGCAGTGAACCGGGCCTAGCAGATACGCAGTATTTT; cdr3_aa: CASSEPGLADTQYF
v_call: TRBV7-8; clone_size: .; d_call: .; j_call: TRBJ2-1; cdr3_nt: TGTGCCAGCAAGGGGGGCGGGGAGATATACAATGAGCAGTTCTTC; cdr3_aa: CASKGGGEIYNEQFF
v_call: TRBV1; clone_size: .; d_call: .; j_call: TRBJ2-1; cdr3_nt: TGCACCAGCAGCGCGTCTAGCGGGGCCGGTGAGCAGTTCTTC; cdr3_aa: CTSSASSGAGEQFF
v_call: TRBV3-1/TRBV3-2; clone_size: .; d_call: TRBD2; j_call: TRBJ2-7; cdr3_nt: TGTGCCAGCAGCCTACAAGCGGGGGGGATCCCCTACGAGCAGTACTTC; cdr3_aa: CASSLQAGGIPYEQYF
v_call: TRBV24-1; clone_size: .; d_call: TRBD1; j_call: TRBJ1-5; cdr3_nt: TGTGCCACCAGTGACAGTCAGGACAGGGGAAATCAGCCCCAGCATTTT; cdr3_aa: CATSDSQDRGNQPQHF
v_call: TRBV7-9; clone_size: .; d_call: TRBD1; j_call: TRBJ1-3; cdr3_nt: TGTGCCAGCAGCCTCGTGGACAGGAGACGAGGAAACACCATATATTTT; cdr3_aa: CASSLVDRRRGNTIYF
v_call: TRBV25-1; clone_size: .; d_call: TRBD1; j_call: TRBJ1-2; cdr3_nt: TGTGCCAGCAGTGAACAGGGGGTAGTTGGCTACACCTTC; cdr3_aa: CASSEQGVVGYTF
v_call: TRBV10-1; clone_size: .; d_call: TRBD2; j_call: TRBJ2-1; cdr3_nt: TGCGCCAGCAGTGAGTCAACCCTAGCGGGTCATGAGCAGTTCTTC; cdr3_aa: CASSESTLAGHEQFF
v_call: TRBV28; clone_size: .; d_call: .; j_call: TRBJ2-2; cdr3_nt: TGTGCCAGCACCGTTGGCGGGAACACCGGGGAGCTGTTTTTT; cdr3_aa: CASTVGGNTGELFF
v_call: TRBV5-6; clone_size: .; d_call: .; j_call: TRBJ1-5; cdr3_nt: TGTGCCAGCAGTTACAGGGACCCCGTGGGAAGCAATAGCAATCAGCCCCAGCATTTT; cdr3_aa: CASSYRDPVGSNSNQPQHF
v_call: TRBV6-5; clone_size: .; d_call: .; j_call: TRBJ1-2; cdr3_nt: TGTGCCAGCAGCCTCGGTGGGGGCGTGAATGGCTACACCTTC; cdr3_aa: CASSLGGGVNGYTF
v_call: TRBV18; clone_size: .; d_call: .; j_call: TRBJ1-3; cdr3_nt: TGTGCCAGCACCCCCACGGGGGCTATTTCTGGAAACACCATATATTTT; cdr3_aa: CASTPTGAISGNTIYF
v_call: TRBV5-1; clone_size: .; d_call: .; j_call: TRBJ1-5; cdr3_nt: TGCGCCAGCAGCCCAGGTGGGGGGGCTCAGCCCCAGCATTTT; cdr3_aa: CASSPGGGAQPQHF
v_call: TRBV2; clone_size: .; d_call: .; j_call: TRBJ1-5; cdr3_nt: TGTGCCAGCAGTGAACTACGGGAGCCCCAGCATTTT; cdr3_aa: CASSELREPQHF
v_call: TRBV5-1; clone_size: once; d_call: TRBD1; j_call: TRBJ1-3; cdr3_nt: TGCGCCAGCAGCTTGGCCGGGACAGGGGGCGCGACAGGAAACACCATATATTTT; cdr3_aa: CASSLAGTGGATGNTIYF
v_call: TRBV27; clone_size: once; d_call: .; j_call: TRBJ1-5; cdr3_nt: TGTGCCAGCAGCCCAGGGTACAATCAGCCCCAGCATTTT; cdr3_aa: CASSPGYNQPQHF
v_call: TRBV6-5; clone_size: .; d_call: .; j_call: TRBJ1-2; cdr3_nt: TGTGCCAGCAGTTACTTGAACCCGAGGTCTAACTATGGCTACACCTTC; cdr3_aa: CASSYLNPRSNYGYTF
v_call: TRBV9; clone_size: few; d_call: TRBD1; j_call: TRBJ2-7; cdr3_nt: TGTGCCAGCAGCCGACGACAGGGCGAGGGCTACGAGCAGTACTTC; cdr3_aa: CASSRRQGEGYEQYF
v_call: TRBV5-1; clone_size: .; d_call: TRBD1; j_call: TRBJ2-3; cdr3_nt: TGCGCCAGCAGCGCCTACGGGACAGCGGTCACAGATACGCAGTATTTT; cdr3_aa: CASSAYGTAVTDTQYF
v_call: TRBV7-6; clone_size: .; d_call: TRBD1; j_call: TRBJ2-7; cdr3_nt: TGTGCCAGCAGCTTAGGGACAGGTTCCTACGAGCAGTACTTC; cdr3_aa: CASSLGTGSYEQYF
v_call: TRBV19; clone_size: once; d_call: .; j_call: TRBJ2-3; cdr3_nt: TGTGCCAGTAGTCCCACGGCAAATACGCAGTATTTT; cdr3_aa: CASSPTANTQYF
v_call: TRBV6-5; clone_size: .; d_call: TRBD1; j_call: TRBJ2-5; cdr3_nt: TGTGCCAGCAGTTTACGACAGGGAGAGGACCAAGAGACCCAGTACTTC; cdr3_aa: CASSLRQGEDQETQYF
v_call: TRBV5-1; clone_size: .; d_call: .; j_call: TRBJ1-1; cdr3_nt: TGCGCCAGCAGCTTGGTGGCCGAGAACACTGAAGCTTTCTTT; cdr3_aa: CASSLVAENTEAFF
v_call: TRBV15; clone_size: .; d_call: .; j_call: TRBJ1-2; cdr3_nt: TGTGCCACCAGCCTAAGGACCCATTATGGCTACACCTTC; cdr3_aa: CATSLRTHYGYTF
v_call: TRBV2; clone_size: .; d_call: .; j_call: TRBJ1-2; cdr3_nt: TGTGCCAGCAGTCTGGACAGCAACTATGGCTACACCTTC; cdr3_aa: CASSLDSNYGYTF
v_call: TRBV6-5; clone_size: once; d_call: .; j_call: TRBJ1-2; cdr3_nt: TGTGCCAGCAGCACCGGGCCGGGGAACTATGGCTACACCTTC; cdr3_aa: CASSTGPGNYGYTF